Shown below are 8 T cell receptor beta chains from a single sample sequenced in a study of PD-L1 blockade in urothelial cancer. Clones were read by immunoSEQ multiplex PCR, and TCRdb kept only the in-frame ones, dropping some. This sample has 75,000 to 100,000 clones; 70% to 90% occur once, and the top ten carry over 7.5%. Time point given: peripheral blood 6 weeks after treatment start. This material consisted of PBMCs, taken around atezolizumab (anti-PD-L1) treatment. All receptors come from an older man with urothelial cancer.

The chain carries TRBV7-9 and TRBJ2-1, with D perhaps TRBD2 (6 bases). The CDR3 runs to 16 residues. Germline V gives CDR1 SEHNR, CDR2 FQNEAQ (reference sequence). Trimming pared 5 bases from V and 5 bases from J, leaving 19 bases between. The chain's CDR3 is CASSQTSGGTHNEQFF. CDR3 coding DNA: TGTGCCAGCAGCCAGACTTCGGGCGGGACCCACAATGAGCAGTTCTTC.

The chain couples TRBV7-9 to TRBJ2-5; 7 nucleotides align to TRBD2. Trimming at V came to 10 bases and at J to 0 bases, leaving 8 bases not matched to a gene. Germline values: CDR1 SEHNR, CDR2 FQNEAQ (reference sequence). The CDR3 has 14 amino acids. This chain's CDR3 is CATQTSRNQETQYF. CDR3 in DNA: TGTGCCACCCAGACTAGCAGAAACCAAGAGACCCAGTACTTC. Together with reference TRBV7-9 and TRBJ2-5, the CDR3 gives the full variable domain: DTGVSQNPRHKITKRGQNVTFRCDPISEHNRLYWYRQTLGQGPEFLTYFQNEAQLEKSRLLSDRFSAERPKGSFSTLEIQRTEQGDSAMYLCATQTSRNQETQYFGPGTRLLVL.

This clone came up a few times. The chain recombines TRBV23-1 with TRBJ2-7; TRBD1 matches 10 bases. TRBV23-1 is designated an ORF whose function remains uncertain. The J segment lost 2 bases and the V segment lost 5 bases, leaving 9 bases of the junction unmatched. The CDR3 consists of 16 residues. The CDR3 DNA follows: TGCGCCAGCAGTTTTAACCGGGACAGGGGAACCTACGAGCAGTACTTC. It encodes CASSFNRDRGTYEQYF.

This rearrangement joins TRBV18 to TRBJ1-1; no clear D. The germline V and J ends were trimmed by 3 bases and 4 bases, with 15 bases remaining between them. The CDR3 contains 15 residues. Germline V gene sequence: CDR1 KGHSH, CDR2 LQKENI. CDR3 bases: TGTGCCAGCTCACCGTCGGGTTCGACTCTCACTGAAGCTTTCTTT. Its protein product is CASSPSGSTLTEAFF.

This chain uses TRBV27 with TRBJ2-3, with D unresolved. V was cut by 3 bases and J by 3 bases, with 10 bases left in between. This CDR3 comprises 14 residues. The V gene's germline CDR1 is MNHEY and CDR2 SMNVEV (reference sequence). The CDR3 DNA sequence: TGTGCCAGCAGTTTTGCGCAACGGACAGATACGCAGTATTTT. Translating it yields CASSFAQRTDTQYF.

This sequence joins TRBV4-2 and TRBJ1-1; D call uncertain. The CDR3 loop spans 15 amino acids. The V end lost 0 bases, the J end lost 5 bases, and 13 bases lay between the germline ends. Germline V lookup: CDR1 LGHNA, CDR2 YNFKEQ. The CDR3 nucleotides are TGTGCCAGCAGCCAAGATAACCGAGGGCGGACTGAAGCTTTCTTT. Protein sequence: CASSQDNRGRTEAFF.

The chain joins TRBV7-7 to TRBJ2-3; D is perhaps TRBD1 (5 bases). In germline, CDR1 is SSHAT, CDR2 FNYEAQ (reference sequence). Between the trimmed V and J ends, which lost 3 bases and 2 bases, there was a span of 9 bases. This CDR3 comprises 14 residues. This CDR3 is CASSLDIFTDTQYF. The CDR3 DNA sequence: TGTGCCAGCAGCTTGGACATTTTCACAGATACGCAGTATTTT.

The genes are TRBV11-2 and TRBJ2-5; D might be TRBD2 (6 bases). The CDR3 sequence is 13 residues long. V was shortened by 4 bases and J by 2 bases, with 8 bases between the two germline ends. Germline CDR1 and CDR2: SGHAT and FQNNGV. CDR3: CASSSGLQETQYF. In DNA form, the CDR3 reads TGTGCCAGCAGCTCGGGACTTCAAGAGACCCAGTACTTC.